The next 7 T cell receptor beta chains were all read from a single sample in a study of blood T cell repertoires in COVID-19. Repertoires were generated with immunoSEQ multiplex PCR, while TCRdb's copy carries only in-frame clones and drops some. The repertoire holds 190,000 or so clones, with 89% as singletons. The material sequenced was PBMCs or T cells enriched from blood (not recorded which). The origin of the receptors is a woman younger than 35 who had recovered from COVID-19.

The chain couples TRBV19 to TRBJ1-2; a possible D gene is TRBD1 (5 bases). The V and J ends lost 5 bases and 2 bases respectively, with 12 bases between them. The CDR3 loop spans 14 amino acids. Germline V gene lookup returns CDR1 LNHDA and CDR2 SQIVND (reference sequence). The DNA of the CDR3 is TGTGCCAGTAGTCCGGGCGGGGGGAACTATGGCTACACCTTC. This encodes CASSPGGGNYGYTF.

The chain is built from TRBV25-1 and TRBJ2-1; 8 positions agree with TRBD2. CDR3 length equals 12 residues. V gave up 2 bases and J gave up 9 bases; unmatched junction bases: 0. Per the germline V gene, CDR1 is MGHDK and CDR2 is SYGVNS. CDR3 sequence: CASSESGGEQFF. The CDR3 nucleotides read TGTGCCAGCAGTGAAAGCGGGGGTGAGCAGTTCTTC. The full variable domain, in which reference TRBV25-1 and TRBJ2-1 provide the parts outside the CDR3, is EADIYQTPRYLVIGTGKKITLECSQTMGHDKMYWYQQDPGMELHLIHYSYGVNSTEKGDLSSESTVSRIRTEHFPLTLESARPSHTSQYLCASSESGGEQFFGPGTRLTVL.

The CDR3 DNA reads as TGTGCCTGGAGCGGGCAGGGGACCAGAAACACCATATATTTT. Protein: CAWSGQGTRNTIYF. The rearrangement joins TRBV30 to TRBJ1-3, with a tentative D call TRBD1 (6 bases). The CDR3 is 14 amino acids. V gave up 3 bases and J gave up 5 bases, with 14 bases separating them. CDR1 and CDR2 from the germline V gene are GTSNPN and SVGIG (reference sequence).

This chain connects TRBV6-5 to TRBJ2-2, with D tentatively TRBD2 (6 bases). Trimming left V 0 bases short and J 6 bases short, with 14 bases between. CDR3 size: 16 residues. Per germline, CDR1 MNHEY and CDR2 SVGAGI. The chain's CDR3 is CASSYSEGRYAGELFF. CDR3 nucleotides: TGTGCCAGCAGTTACTCGGAAGGGAGGTATGCCGGGGAGCTGTTTTTT.

This clone is a singleton in its sample. The rearrangement links TRBV5-6 to TRBJ2-7; D gene ambiguous. This CDR3 contains 14 residues. The germline CDR1 and CDR2 sequences are SGHDT and YYEEEE. Trimming took off 4 bases at V and 2 bases at J, with 13 bases between the two ends. The CDR3 DNA sequence: TGTGCCAGCAGCCGGCGGCAGCTGACCTACGAGCAGTACTTC. It codes for CASSRRQLTYEQYF.

The V call is TRBV3-1 (or the pseudogene TRBV3-2), the J call TRBJ1-2; D unresolved. The germline V gene has CDR1 LGHDT and CDR2 YNNKEL (reference sequence). V lost 0 bases to trimming and J lost 5 bases, with 7 bases between them. The CDR3 loop spans 13 amino acids. CDR3 nucleotides: TGTGCCAGCAGCCAAGATTGGAGTTATGGCTACACCTTC. Amino acid sequence: CASSQDWSYGYTF.

The chain uses TRBV19 and TRBJ1-6; TRBD1 matches at 8 bases. V dropped 7 bases and J dropped 7; count of bases not matched to a gene: 9. Germline lookup yields CDR1 LNHDA and CDR2 SQIVND (reference sequence). This CDR3 has 15 residues. CDR3 region: CASTPWTGRNSPLHF. The CDR3 region has the DNA TGTGCCAGTACTCCATGGACAGGGAGGAATTCACCCCTCCACTTT.